Listed below are T cell receptor beta chains from one sample, sequenced in a study of blood T cell repertoires in COVID-19. Sequencing was performed with immunoSEQ multiplex PCR; in TCRdb, only in-frame clones are kept and a portion is missing. This table has about 170,000 clones, around 83% appearing once. Sample: peripheral blood. Receptor source: a woman in her seventies who had recovered from COVID-19. Both conserved end residues are part of each CDR3. The order of the fields is D gene, V gene, clone size, J gene, CDR3 DNA, CDR3 protein. The D gene is left open where the match is weak. Not every row has a clone size; where given, it reads once, few, many or a size class.

d_gene: TRBD2; v_gene: TRBV3-1/TRBV3-2; abundance: NA; j_gene: TRBJ2-5; CDR3nt: TGTGCCAGCAGCCAAGATTGGGGTAGCGGGGGGCCACGGGAGACCCAGTACTTC; CDR3aa: CASSQDWGSGGPRETQYF
d_gene: TRBD2; v_gene: TRBV6-5; abundance: once; j_gene: TRBJ2-7; CDR3nt: TGTGCCAGCAGCCAGCGGGGGGAGCAGGGAGAGCAGTACTTC; CDR3aa: CASSQRGEQGEQYF
d_gene: TRBD1; v_gene: TRBV19; abundance: NA; j_gene: TRBJ1-2; CDR3nt: TGTGCCAGTAGTCCCCAGGGGACAGGCAACTATGGCTACACCTTC; CDR3aa: CASSPQGTGNYGYTF
d_gene: NA; v_gene: TRBV2; abundance: NA; j_gene: TRBJ1-5; CDR3nt: TGTGCCAGCAGACCCACAGGGCCGCGCAATCAGCCCCAGCATTTT; CDR3aa: CASRPTGPRNQPQHF
d_gene: TRBD1; v_gene: TRBV18; abundance: NA; j_gene: TRBJ2-5; CDR3nt: TGTGCCAGCTCACCAGGGGACAGAGTGGGGGCCCAGTACTTC; CDR3aa: CASSPGDRVGAQYF
d_gene: NA; v_gene: TRBV21-1; abundance: NA; j_gene: TRBJ2-6; CDR3nt: TGTGCCAGCAGCGAACTCAGGGTCCGCCGGGCCAACGTCCTGACTTTC; CDR3aa: CASSELRVRRANVLTF
d_gene: NA; v_gene: TRBV9; abundance: NA; j_gene: TRBJ2-1; CDR3nt: TGTGCCAGCAGCCTTCAGACAGGCTACAATGAGCAGTTCTTC; CDR3aa: CASSLQTGYNEQFF
d_gene: NA; v_gene: TRBV5-1; abundance: NA; j_gene: TRBJ2-5; CDR3nt: TGCGCCAGCAGCTTGGGGCACCCCCAAGAGACCCAGTACTTC; CDR3aa: CASSLGHPQETQYF
d_gene: NA; v_gene: TRBV10-3; abundance: NA; j_gene: TRBJ2-7; CDR3nt: TGTGCCATCAGAGGAGGCCCAGCCGAGCAGTACTTC; CDR3aa: CAIRGGPAEQYF
d_gene: TRBD1; v_gene: TRBV24-1; abundance: NA; j_gene: TRBJ1-6; CDR3nt: TGTGCCACCAGTGACCCGACAGGGTTGCATTCACCCCTCCACTTT; CDR3aa: CATSDPTGLHSPLHF
d_gene: NA; v_gene: TRBV4-1; abundance: few; j_gene: TRBJ2-7; CDR3nt: TGCGCCAGCAGCCAAGTCGGAGGTGGAGCCTACGAGCAGTACTTC; CDR3aa: CASSQVGGGAYEQYF
d_gene: TRBD2; v_gene: TRBV5-1; abundance: NA; j_gene: TRBJ2-5; CDR3nt: TGCGCCAGCAGCTTGGGCCTAGCGGGAGGTGGGGTTGGAGAGACCCAGTACTTC; CDR3aa: CASSLGLAGGGVGETQYF
d_gene: NA; v_gene: TRBV28; abundance: NA; j_gene: TRBJ1-4; CDR3nt: TGTGCCTCCCCGACCACCCGGGGTGAAAAACTGTTTTTT; CDR3aa: CASPTTRGEKLFF
d_gene: NA; v_gene: TRBV6-5; abundance: NA; j_gene: TRBJ1-1; CDR3nt: TGTGCCACCCAAGGGGTCATGAACACTGAAGCTTTCTTT; CDR3aa: CATQGVMNTEAFF
d_gene: NA; v_gene: TRBV5-1; abundance: few; j_gene: TRBJ1-2; CDR3nt: TGCGCCAGCAGCTTGGACGCATTGGGCGATGGCTACACCTTC; CDR3aa: CASSLDALGDGYTF
d_gene: TRBD1; v_gene: TRBV27; abundance: NA; j_gene: TRBJ2-6; CDR3nt: TGTGCCAGCAGCCCCGGGACAGCCACTGGGGCCAACGTCCTGACTTTC; CDR3aa: CASSPGTATGANVLTF
d_gene: TRBD2; v_gene: TRBV7-9; abundance: few; j_gene: TRBJ2-7; CDR3nt: TGTGCCAGCAGCCACCGGGGGGATGGTTACTACGAGCAGTACTTC; CDR3aa: CASSHRGDGYYEQYF
d_gene: TRBD1; v_gene: TRBV7-2; abundance: NA; j_gene: TRBJ1-2; CDR3nt: TGTGCCAGCAGGCCCCCGGGACAGGGAGGCTACACCTTC; CDR3aa: CASRPPGQGGYTF
d_gene: TRBD2; v_gene: TRBV19; abundance: NA; j_gene: TRBJ2-7; CDR3nt: TGTGCCAGTAGTGCGTTACTAGCGGGAGGGGTCTACGAGCAGTACTTC; CDR3aa: CASSALLAGGVYEQYF
d_gene: TRBD1; v_gene: TRBV27; abundance: NA; j_gene: TRBJ1-4; CDR3nt: TGTGCCAGCAGGCACAGGGGCGCCCTTGCAACTAATGAAAAACTGTTTTTT; CDR3aa: CASRHRGALATNEKLFF
d_gene: TRBD1; v_gene: TRBV19; abundance: NA; j_gene: TRBJ1-1; CDR3nt: TGTGCCAGTAGGCAACAGGGGGATACCGTCCCCGAAGCTTTCTTT; CDR3aa: CASRQQGDTVPEAFF
d_gene: TRBD2; v_gene: TRBV11-2; abundance: NA; j_gene: TRBJ2-6; CDR3nt: TGTGCCAGCAGCTTAGTAGCGGGAGATCCCTCTGGGGCCAACGTCCTGACTTTC; CDR3aa: CASSLVAGDPSGANVLTF
d_gene: TRBD2; v_gene: TRBV5-1; abundance: NA; j_gene: TRBJ2-4; CDR3nt: TGCGCCAGCAGCTTCGGGACTAGCGGTCAGGGGGCCAAAAACATTCAGTACTTC; CDR3aa: CASSFGTSGQGAKNIQYF
d_gene: NA; v_gene: TRBV19; abundance: NA; j_gene: TRBJ1-5; CDR3nt: TGTGCCAGTAGTATCGGGGGAAAGGGTCAGCCCCAGCATTTT; CDR3aa: CASSIGGKGQPQHF
d_gene: NA; v_gene: TRBV27; abundance: few; j_gene: TRBJ1-5; CDR3nt: TGTGCCAGCAGTTTAGGACAGCTAAATCAGCCCCAGCATTTT; CDR3aa: CASSLGQLNQPQHF
d_gene: TRBD2; v_gene: TRBV2; abundance: few; j_gene: TRBJ2-1; CDR3nt: TGTGCCAGCAGTGAAGGGTTGGGACTAGGCTCCTACAATGAGCAGTTCTTC; CDR3aa: CASSEGLGLGSYNEQFF
d_gene: NA; v_gene: TRBV7-3; abundance: NA; j_gene: TRBJ2-1; CDR3nt: TGTGCCAGCAGCTTAGTTTCGGGAGCCTACAATGAGCAGTTCTTC; CDR3aa: CASSLVSGAYNEQFF
d_gene: NA; v_gene: TRBV6-5; abundance: NA; j_gene: TRBJ1-1; CDR3nt: TGTGCCAGCAGTTACTCGGAGGGTTCGGTGAACACTGAAGCTTTCTTT; CDR3aa: CASSYSEGSVNTEAFF
d_gene: NA; v_gene: TRBV19; abundance: NA; j_gene: TRBJ2-7; CDR3nt: TGTGCCAGTACGGGGGGCCTCGAGCAGTACTTC; CDR3aa: CASTGGLEQYF
d_gene: NA; v_gene: TRBV4-1; abundance: NA; j_gene: TRBJ2-7; CDR3nt: TGCGCCAGCAGCCAAAAAGGGACACCCTACGAGCAGTACTTC; CDR3aa: CASSQKGTPYEQYF
d_gene: TRBD2; v_gene: TRBV5-1; abundance: NA; j_gene: TRBJ2-2; CDR3nt: TGCGCCAGCAGCTTGGTAGTAGCGGGGGACGGGGAGCTGTTTTTT; CDR3aa: CASSLVVAGDGELFF
d_gene: NA; v_gene: TRBV6-6; abundance: NA; j_gene: TRBJ2-3; CDR3nt: TGTGCCAGCAGTCCACAGGGGGGGGTGGGCACAGATACGCAGTATTTT; CDR3aa: CASSPQGGVGTDTQYF
d_gene: TRBD1; v_gene: TRBV7-2; abundance: NA; j_gene: TRBJ1-2; CDR3nt: TGTGCCAGCAGCCCGGACAGGGTGCGCTATGGCTACACCTTC; CDR3aa: CASSPDRVRYGYTF
d_gene: TRBD2; v_gene: TRBV4-1; abundance: many; j_gene: TRBJ2-7; CDR3nt: TGCGCCAGCAGCCCCCCCGGGACTAGCGGGCCTAACTACGAGCAGTACTTC; CDR3aa: CASSPPGTSGPNYEQYF
d_gene: NA; v_gene: TRBV7-2; abundance: NA; j_gene: TRBJ1-2; CDR3nt: TGTGCCAGCAGCTTATGGCCCAGTAACTATGGCTACACCTTC; CDR3aa: CASSLWPSNYGYTF
d_gene: NA; v_gene: TRBV5-1; abundance: NA; j_gene: TRBJ1-1; CDR3nt: TGCGCCAGCAGCTTCGGGGGTGACACTGAAGCTTTCTTT; CDR3aa: CASSFGGDTEAFF
d_gene: NA; v_gene: TRBV28; abundance: NA; j_gene: TRBJ1-5; CDR3nt: TGTGCCAGCAGGCTACACGGGGGTCAGCCCCAGCATTTT; CDR3aa: CASRLHGGQPQHF
d_gene: NA; v_gene: TRBV2; abundance: NA; j_gene: TRBJ2-1; CDR3nt: TGTGCCAGCAGTGTTCTCTTGGGGGCCCGGGGTGAGCAGTTCTTC; CDR3aa: CASSVLLGARGEQFF
d_gene: NA; v_gene: TRBV25-1; abundance: few; j_gene: TRBJ1-3; CDR3nt: TGTGCCAGCAGTGAAGCCGGGGGGAACACCATATATTTT; CDR3aa: CASSEAGGNTIYF
d_gene: TRBD1; v_gene: TRBV2; abundance: NA; j_gene: TRBJ2-1; CDR3nt: TGTGCCAGCAGTGCCCCCACAGGGGTTAATGAGCAGTTCTTC; CDR3aa: CASSAPTGVNEQFF
d_gene: NA; v_gene: TRBV12-5; abundance: few; j_gene: TRBJ2-3; CDR3nt: TGTGCTAGTGGTTTTCACCCTGGCGATACGCAGTATTTT; CDR3aa: CASGFHPGDTQYF
d_gene: TRBD1; v_gene: TRBV27; abundance: NA; j_gene: TRBJ2-7; CDR3nt: TGTGCCAGCAGTTTCGGACAGGGGGTATACGAGCAGTACTTC; CDR3aa: CASSFGQGVYEQYF
d_gene: NA; v_gene: TRBV6-5; abundance: NA; j_gene: TRBJ1-4; CDR3nt: TGTGCCAGCAAGGTGATGGGGGAGGTTCATGAAAAACTGTTTTTT; CDR3aa: CASKVMGEVHEKLFF
d_gene: TRBD1; v_gene: TRBV19; abundance: NA; j_gene: TRBJ1-1; CDR3nt: TGTGCCAGTAGTATCTACGACAGGGGAGGGACTGAAGCTTTCTTT; CDR3aa: CASSIYDRGGTEAFF
d_gene: NA; v_gene: TRBV11-3; abundance: NA; j_gene: TRBJ2-4; CDR3nt: TGTGCCAGCAGCTCAGAACGTGAGGACATTCAGTACTTC; CDR3aa: CASSSEREDIQYF
d_gene: NA; v_gene: TRBV5-1; abundance: few; j_gene: TRBJ1-4; CDR3nt: TGCGCCAGCAGCTGGGGACCGGGGGGAACTAATGAAAAACTGTTTTTT; CDR3aa: CASSWGPGGTNEKLFF
d_gene: NA; v_gene: TRBV5-1; abundance: NA; j_gene: TRBJ1-5; CDR3nt: TGCGCCAGCAGCTTGTTCGGCGGTCAGCCCCAGCATTTT; CDR3aa: CASSLFGGQPQHF
d_gene: NA; v_gene: TRBV6-5; abundance: NA; j_gene: TRBJ1-1; CDR3nt: TGTGCCACACGATGGGCCCAGAACACTGAAGCTTTCTTT; CDR3aa: CATRWAQNTEAFF
d_gene: TRBD1; v_gene: TRBV18; abundance: once; j_gene: TRBJ2-1; CDR3nt: TGTGCCAGCTCACCCGACAGGGTCACCTACAATGAGCAGTTCTTC; CDR3aa: CASSPDRVTYNEQFF
d_gene: NA; v_gene: TRBV19; abundance: NA; j_gene: TRBJ2-2; CDR3nt: TGTGCCAGTAGTTCCCTGAGCGACCCCCGCGGGGAGCTGTTTTTT; CDR3aa: CASSSLSDPRGELFF
d_gene: NA; v_gene: TRBV2; abundance: NA; j_gene: TRBJ2-7; CDR3nt: TGTGCCAGCAGAGGGACACGGGTAACCTACGAGCAGTACTTC; CDR3aa: CASRGTRVTYEQYF
d_gene: NA; v_gene: TRBV7-2; abundance: once; j_gene: TRBJ2-3; CDR3nt: TGTGCCAGCAGCTTAGCGGGGGGACCCACAGATACGCAGTATTTT; CDR3aa: CASSLAGGPTDTQYF